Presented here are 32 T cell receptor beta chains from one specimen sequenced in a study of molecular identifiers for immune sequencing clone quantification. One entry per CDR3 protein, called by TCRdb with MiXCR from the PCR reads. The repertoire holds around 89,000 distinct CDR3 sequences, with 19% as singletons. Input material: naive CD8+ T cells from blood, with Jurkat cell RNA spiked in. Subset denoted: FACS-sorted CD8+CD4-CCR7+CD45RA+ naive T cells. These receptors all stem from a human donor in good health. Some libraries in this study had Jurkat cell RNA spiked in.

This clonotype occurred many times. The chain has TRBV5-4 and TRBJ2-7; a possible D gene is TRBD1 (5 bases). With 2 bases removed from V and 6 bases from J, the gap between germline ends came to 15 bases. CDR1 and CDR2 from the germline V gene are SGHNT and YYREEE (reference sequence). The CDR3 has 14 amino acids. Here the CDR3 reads CASSFIRGSGEQYF. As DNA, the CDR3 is TGTGCCAGCAGCTTTATAAGGGGATCTGGCGAGCAGTACTTC.

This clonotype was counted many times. Written as DNA, the CDR3 is TGTGCCAGCAGCCAAGATGGTTTCTATGGCTACACCTTC. Translation gives CASSQDGFYGYTF. The genes are TRBV14 and TRBJ1-2; D gene unclear. Trimming stripped 0 bases from V and 4 bases from J, with 6 bases between. Germline V gene sequence: CDR1 SGHDN, CDR2 FVKESK. This CDR3 has 13 amino acids.

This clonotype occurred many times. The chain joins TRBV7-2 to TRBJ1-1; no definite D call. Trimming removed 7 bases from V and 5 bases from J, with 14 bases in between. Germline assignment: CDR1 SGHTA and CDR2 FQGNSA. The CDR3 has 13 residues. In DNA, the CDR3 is TGTGCCAGCACCGGTGGGGTTAGGACTGAAGCTTTCTTT. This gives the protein CASTGGVRTEAFF.

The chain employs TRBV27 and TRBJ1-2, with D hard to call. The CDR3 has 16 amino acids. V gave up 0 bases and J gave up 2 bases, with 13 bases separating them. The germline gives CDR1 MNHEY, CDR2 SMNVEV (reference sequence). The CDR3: CASSLSGGGSNYGYTF. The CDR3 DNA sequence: TGTGCCAGCAGTTTATCGGGCGGTGGTTCGAACTATGGCTACACCTTC.

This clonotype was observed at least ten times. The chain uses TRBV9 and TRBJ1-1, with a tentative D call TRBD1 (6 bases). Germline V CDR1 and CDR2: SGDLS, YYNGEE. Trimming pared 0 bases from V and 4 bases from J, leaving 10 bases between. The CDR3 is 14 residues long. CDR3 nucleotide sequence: TGTGCCAGCAGCGTAGCGGCAGGGGCCACTGAAGCTTTCTTT. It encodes CASSVAAGATEAFF.

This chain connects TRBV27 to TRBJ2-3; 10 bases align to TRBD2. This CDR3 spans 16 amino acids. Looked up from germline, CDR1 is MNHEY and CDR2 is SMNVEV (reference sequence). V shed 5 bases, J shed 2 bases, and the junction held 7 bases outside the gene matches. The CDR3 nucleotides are TGTGCCAGCAGTCCCTGGACTAGCGGTAACACAGATACGCAGTATTTT. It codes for CASSPWTSGNTDTQYF.

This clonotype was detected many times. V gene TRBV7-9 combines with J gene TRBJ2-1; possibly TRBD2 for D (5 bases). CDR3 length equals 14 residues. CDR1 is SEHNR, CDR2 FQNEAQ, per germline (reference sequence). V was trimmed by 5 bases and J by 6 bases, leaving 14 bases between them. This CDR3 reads CASSPQTRINEQFF. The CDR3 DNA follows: TGTGCCAGCAGCCCACAAACTAGGATCAATGAGCAGTTCTTC. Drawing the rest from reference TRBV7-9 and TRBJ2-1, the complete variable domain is DTGVSQNPRHKITKRGQNVTFRCDPISEHNRLYWYRQTLGQGPEFLTYFQNEAQLEKSRLLSDRFSAERPKGSFSTLEIQRTEQGDSAMYLCASSPQTRINEQFFGPGTRLTVL.

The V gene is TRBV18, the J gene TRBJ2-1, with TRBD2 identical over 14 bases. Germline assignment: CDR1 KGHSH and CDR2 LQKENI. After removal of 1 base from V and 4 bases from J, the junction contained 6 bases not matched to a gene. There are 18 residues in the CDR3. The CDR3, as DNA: TGTGCCAGCTCACCACGCGGGGGACTAGCGGGAGATTACAATGAGCAGTTCTTC. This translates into CASSPRGGLAGDYNEQFF.

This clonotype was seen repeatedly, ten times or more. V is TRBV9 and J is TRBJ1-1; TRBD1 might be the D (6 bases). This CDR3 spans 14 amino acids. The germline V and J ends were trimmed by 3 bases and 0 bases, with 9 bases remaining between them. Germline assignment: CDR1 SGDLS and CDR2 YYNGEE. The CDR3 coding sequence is TGTGCCAGCAGCGCACAGGGCTTGAACACTGAAGCTTTCTTT. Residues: CASSAQGLNTEAFF.

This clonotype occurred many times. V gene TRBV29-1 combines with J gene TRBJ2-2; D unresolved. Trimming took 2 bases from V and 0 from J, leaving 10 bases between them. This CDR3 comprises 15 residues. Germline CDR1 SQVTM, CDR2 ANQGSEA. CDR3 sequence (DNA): TGCAGCGTTGAATTGTTCCAAGCGAACACCGGGGAGCTGTTTTTT. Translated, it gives CSVELFQANTGELFF.

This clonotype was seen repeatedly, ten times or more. In DNA form, the CDR3 reads TGCAGCAGTCGTGAGCAGTTCTTC. This sequence encodes CSSREQFF. The V call is TRBV29-1, the J call TRBJ2-1; D is unclear. Between the trimmed V and J ends, which lost 8 bases and 9 bases, there was a span of 5 bases. The germline V gene has CDR1 SQVTM and CDR2 ANQGSEA. CDR3 size: 8 residues.

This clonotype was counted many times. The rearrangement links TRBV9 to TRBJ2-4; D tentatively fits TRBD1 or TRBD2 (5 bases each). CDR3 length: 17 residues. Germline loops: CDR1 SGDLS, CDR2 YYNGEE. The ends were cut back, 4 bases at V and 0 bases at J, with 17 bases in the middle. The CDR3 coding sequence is TGTGCCAGCAGCCCCCGGGACGGTGGGCTAGCCAAAAACATTCAGTACTTC. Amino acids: CASSPRDGGLAKNIQYF.

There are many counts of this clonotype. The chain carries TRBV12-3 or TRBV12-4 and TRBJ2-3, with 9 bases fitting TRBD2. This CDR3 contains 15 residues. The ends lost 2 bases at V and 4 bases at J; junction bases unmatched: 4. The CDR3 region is CASSLPSGDSDTQYF. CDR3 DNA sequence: TGTGCCAGCAGTTTACCTAGCGGGGACTCAGATACGCAGTATTTT.

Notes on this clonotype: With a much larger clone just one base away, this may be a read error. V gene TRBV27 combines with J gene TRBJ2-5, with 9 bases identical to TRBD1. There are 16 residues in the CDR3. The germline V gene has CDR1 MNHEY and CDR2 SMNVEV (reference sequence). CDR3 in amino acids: CAGSSQTMTGGETQYF. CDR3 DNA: TGTGCCGGCAGTTCCCAAACCATGACAGGGGGGGAGACCCAGTACTTC.

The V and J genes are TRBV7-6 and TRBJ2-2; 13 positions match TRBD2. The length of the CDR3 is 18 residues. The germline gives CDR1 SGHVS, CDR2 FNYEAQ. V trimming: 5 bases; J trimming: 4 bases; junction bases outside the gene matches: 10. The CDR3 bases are TGTGCCAGCAGCATTTTACTAGCGGGGGGGCCCATCACCGGGGAGCTGTTTTTT. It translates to CASSILLAGGPITGELFF.

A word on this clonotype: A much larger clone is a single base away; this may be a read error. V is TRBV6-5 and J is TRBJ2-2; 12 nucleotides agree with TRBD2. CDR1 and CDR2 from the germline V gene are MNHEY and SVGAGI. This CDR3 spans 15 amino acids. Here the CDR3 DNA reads TGTGTCAGCAGTCTAGCGGGAGGGCCGACCGGGGAGCTGTTTTTT. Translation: CVSSLAGGPTGELFF.

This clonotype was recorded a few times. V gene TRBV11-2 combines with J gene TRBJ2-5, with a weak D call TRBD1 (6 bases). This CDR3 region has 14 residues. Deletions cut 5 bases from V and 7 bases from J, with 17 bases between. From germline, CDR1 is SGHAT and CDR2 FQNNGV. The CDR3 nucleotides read TGTGCCAGCAGCCCCGAGGACAGTAAAGGGACCCAGTACTTC. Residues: CASSPEDSKGTQYF.

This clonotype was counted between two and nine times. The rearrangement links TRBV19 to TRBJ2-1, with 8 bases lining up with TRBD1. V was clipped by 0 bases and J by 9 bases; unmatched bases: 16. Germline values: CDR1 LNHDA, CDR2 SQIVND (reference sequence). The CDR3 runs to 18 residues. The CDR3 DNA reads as TGTGCCAGTAGTATAGATCCGGGGACAGGACTAAAAGGTGGTGAGCAGTTCTTC. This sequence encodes CASSIDPGTGLKGGEQFF.

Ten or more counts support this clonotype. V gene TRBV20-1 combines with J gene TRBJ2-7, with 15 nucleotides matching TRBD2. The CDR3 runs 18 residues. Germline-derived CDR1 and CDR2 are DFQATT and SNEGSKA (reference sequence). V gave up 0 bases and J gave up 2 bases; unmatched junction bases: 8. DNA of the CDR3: TGCAGTGCTAGAGATAGGACTAGCGGGGGGGCCAGTCCCTACGAGCAGTACTTC. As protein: CSARDRTSGGASPYEQYF.

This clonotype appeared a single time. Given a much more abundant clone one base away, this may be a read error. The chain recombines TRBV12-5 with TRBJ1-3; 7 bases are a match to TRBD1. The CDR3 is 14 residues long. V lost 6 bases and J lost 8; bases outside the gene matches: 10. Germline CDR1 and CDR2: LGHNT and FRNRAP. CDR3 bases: TGTGCTAGTGGCCCGACAGGGCTAAGAGACACCATATATTTT. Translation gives CASGPTGLRDTIYF.

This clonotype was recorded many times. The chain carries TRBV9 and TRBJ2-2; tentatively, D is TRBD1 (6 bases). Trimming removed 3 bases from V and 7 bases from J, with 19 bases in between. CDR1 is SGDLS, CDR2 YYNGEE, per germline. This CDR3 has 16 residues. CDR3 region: CASSEGGTPAGGELFF. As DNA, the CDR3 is TGTGCCAGCAGCGAAGGGGGTACTCCCGCGGGCGGGGAGCTGTTTTTT. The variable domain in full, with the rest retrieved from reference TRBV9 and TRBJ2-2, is DSGVTQTPKHLITATGQRVTLRCSPRSGDLSVYWYQQSLDQGLQFLIQYYNGEERAKGNILERFSAQQFPDLHSELNLSSLELGDSALYFCASSEGGTPAGGELFFGEGSRLTVL.

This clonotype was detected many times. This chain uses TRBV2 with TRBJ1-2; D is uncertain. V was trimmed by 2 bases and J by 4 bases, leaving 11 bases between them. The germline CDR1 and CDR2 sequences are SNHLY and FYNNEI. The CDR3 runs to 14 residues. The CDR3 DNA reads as TGTGCCAGCAGTGAATACGTGCCCCTCTATGGCTACACCTTC. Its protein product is CASSEYVPLYGYTF. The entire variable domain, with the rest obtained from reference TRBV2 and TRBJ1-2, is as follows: EPEVTQTPSHQVTQMGQEVILRCVPISNHLYFYWYRQILGQKVEFLVSFYNNEISEKSEIFDDQFSVERPDGSNFTLKIRSTKLEDSAMYFCASSEYVPLYGYTFGSGTRLTVV.

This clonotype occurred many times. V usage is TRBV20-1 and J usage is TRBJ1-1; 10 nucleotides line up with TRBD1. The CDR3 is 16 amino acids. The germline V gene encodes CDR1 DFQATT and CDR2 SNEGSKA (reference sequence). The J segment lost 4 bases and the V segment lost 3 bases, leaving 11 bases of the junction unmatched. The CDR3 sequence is CSASGWTGGFGTEAFF. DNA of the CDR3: TGCAGTGCTAGCGGATGGACAGGGGGTTTTGGCACTGAAGCTTTCTTT.

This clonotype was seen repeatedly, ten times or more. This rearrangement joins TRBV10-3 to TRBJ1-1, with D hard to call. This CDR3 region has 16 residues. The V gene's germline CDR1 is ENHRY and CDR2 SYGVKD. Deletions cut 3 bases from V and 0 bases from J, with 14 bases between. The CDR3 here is CAISDIGFGMNTEAFF. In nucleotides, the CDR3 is TGTGCCATCAGTGATATTGGGTTTGGGATGAACACTGAAGCTTTCTTT.

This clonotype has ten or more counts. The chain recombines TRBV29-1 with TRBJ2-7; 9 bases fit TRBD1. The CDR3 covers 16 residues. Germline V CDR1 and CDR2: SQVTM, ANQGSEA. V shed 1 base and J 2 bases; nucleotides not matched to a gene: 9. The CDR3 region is CSVEVKDRGGTYEQYF. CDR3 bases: TGCAGCGTTGAAGTAAAGGACAGGGGTGGGACCTACGAGCAGTACTTC.

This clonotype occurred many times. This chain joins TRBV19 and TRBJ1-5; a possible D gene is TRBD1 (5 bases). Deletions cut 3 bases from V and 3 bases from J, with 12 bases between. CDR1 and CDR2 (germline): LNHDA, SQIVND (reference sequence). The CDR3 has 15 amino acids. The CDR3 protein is CASSMVRGYNQPQHF. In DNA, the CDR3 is TGTGCCAGTAGTATGGTAAGGGGCTACAATCAGCCCCAGCATTTT.

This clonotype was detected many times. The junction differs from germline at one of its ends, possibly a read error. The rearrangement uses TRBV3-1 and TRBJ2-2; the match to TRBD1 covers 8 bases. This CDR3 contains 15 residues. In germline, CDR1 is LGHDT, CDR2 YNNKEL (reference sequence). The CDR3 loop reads CASSQVQGVVGELFF. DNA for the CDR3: TGTGCCAGCAGTCAAGTACAGGGGGTAGTCGGGGAGCTGTTTTTT. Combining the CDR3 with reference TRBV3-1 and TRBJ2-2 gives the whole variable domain DTAVSQTPKYLVTQMGNDKSIKCEQNLGHDTMYWYKQDSKKFLKIMFSYNNKELIINETVPNRFSPKSPDKAHLNLHINSLELGDSAVYFCASSQVQGVVGELFFGEGSRLTVL.

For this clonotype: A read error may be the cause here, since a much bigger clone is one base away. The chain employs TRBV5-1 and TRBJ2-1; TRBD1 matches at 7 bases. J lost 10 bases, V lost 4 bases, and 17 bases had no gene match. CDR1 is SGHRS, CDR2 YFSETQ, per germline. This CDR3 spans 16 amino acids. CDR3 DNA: TGCGCCAGCAGCCCCCTACCGGGACAGTCGACCCGGGAGCAGTTCTTC. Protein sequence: CASSPLPGQSTREQFF.

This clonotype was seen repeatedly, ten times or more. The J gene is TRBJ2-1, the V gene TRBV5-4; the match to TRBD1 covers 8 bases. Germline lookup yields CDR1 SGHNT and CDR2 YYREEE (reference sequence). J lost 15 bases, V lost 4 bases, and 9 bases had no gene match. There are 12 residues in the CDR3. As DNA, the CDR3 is TGTGCCAGCAGCGGGAGACAGGGGTTACGGTTCTTC. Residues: CASSGRQGLRFF.

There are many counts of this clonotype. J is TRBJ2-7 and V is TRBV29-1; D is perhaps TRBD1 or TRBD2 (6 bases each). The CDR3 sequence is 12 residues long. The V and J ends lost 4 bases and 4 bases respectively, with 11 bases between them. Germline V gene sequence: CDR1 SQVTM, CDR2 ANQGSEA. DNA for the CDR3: TGCAGCGTTGGAACAGGGACTTACGAGCAGTACTTC. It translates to CSVGTGTYEQYF.

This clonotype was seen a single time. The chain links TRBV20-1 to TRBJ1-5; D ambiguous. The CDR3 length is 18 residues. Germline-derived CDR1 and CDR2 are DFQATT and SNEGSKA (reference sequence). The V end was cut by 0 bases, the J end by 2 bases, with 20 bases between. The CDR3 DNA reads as TGCAGTGCTAGAGATGATCCAGGACTTGGGGTTGGCAATCAGCCCCAGCATTTT. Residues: CSARDDPGLGVGNQPQHF.

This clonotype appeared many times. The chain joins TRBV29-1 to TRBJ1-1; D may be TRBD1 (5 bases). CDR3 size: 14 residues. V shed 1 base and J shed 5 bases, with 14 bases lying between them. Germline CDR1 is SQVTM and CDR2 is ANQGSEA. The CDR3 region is CSVEGGREMTEAFF. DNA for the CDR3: TGCAGCGTTGAAGGGGGCAGGGAAATGACTGAAGCTTTCTTT.